This passage covers 19 T cell receptor beta chains from one sample sequenced in a study of OX40 agonist ivuxolimab in advanced cancers. Clones were sequenced by immunoSEQ multiplex PCR, and TCRdb holds only the in-frame ones, with some missing. The repertoire includes tens of thousands of clones, 85% to 95% of them detected once, and around 12% sits in the top ten. Sequencing used CD4+ or CD8+ T cells sorted from blood, obtained in a trial of the OX40 agonist ivuxolimab. Receptors originate from an adult with an advanced solid tumor such as melanoma, head and neck, liver or kidney cancer.

The gene calls are TRBV27 and TRBJ2-1, with 7 nucleotides matching TRBD2. V was clipped by 2 bases and J by 5 bases; unmatched bases: 12. Germline CDR1 and CDR2: MNHEY and SMNVEV (reference sequence). This CDR3 contains 17 residues. The CDR3 nucleotides read TGTGCCAGCAGTTTACGTGTTGGGGACTACATACACAATGAGCAGTTCTTC. Protein: CASSLRVGDYIHNEQFF.

The CDR3 spells CASTPRTGNQPQHF. In nucleotides, the CDR3 is TGTGCCAGCACTCCGCGGACAGGCAATCAGCCCCAGCATTTT. The V gene is TRBV28, the J gene TRBJ1-5; D is possibly TRBD1 (6 bases). Germline assignment: CDR1 MDHEN and CDR2 SYDVKM. The CDR3 has 14 residues. With 7 bases removed from V and 2 bases from J, the gap between germline ends came to 12 bases.

The chain uses TRBV5-1 and TRBJ2-7, with D tentatively TRBD2 (6 bases). Germline values: CDR1 SGHRS, CDR2 YFSETQ. The CDR3 sequence is 15 residues long. Trimming left V 3 bases short and J 0 bases short, with 13 bases between. The CDR3 region is CASSSAGLASYEQYF. CDR3 in DNA: TGCGCCAGCAGCTCCGCGGGACTCGCCTCCTACGAGCAGTACTTC.

The chain has TRBV28 and TRBJ2-7, with D tentatively TRBD1 or TRBD2 (5 bases each). The V gene lost 6 bases and the J gene lost 7 bases, with 22 bases spanning the gap. The CDR3 covers 15 residues. Per the germline V gene, CDR1 is MDHEN and CDR2 is SYDVKM. CDR3 sequence (DNA): TGTGCCAGCAGCCTCTGGGACCTGGGGAAAGGAGAGCAGTACTTC. Encoded protein: CASSLWDLGKGEQYF.

This chain links TRBV5-1 with TRBJ1-4, with 9 bases fitting TRBD1. V lost 2 bases to trimming and J lost 8 bases; unmatched junction nucleotides: 4. This CDR3 is 14 amino acids long. From germline, CDR1 is SGHRS and CDR2 YFSETQ. The CDR3 DNA reads TGCGCCAGCAGCTTTGACAGGGGGGAGGAAAAACTGTTTTTT. This gives the protein CASSFDRGEEKLFF. Variable domain in full (rest from reference TRBV5-1 and TRBJ1-4): KAGVTQTPRYLIKTRGQQVTLSCSPISGHRSVSWYQQTPGQGLQFLFEYFSETQRNKGNFPGRFSGRQFSNSRSEMNVSTLELGDSALYLCASSFDRGEEKLFFGSGTQLSVL.

The chain is built from TRBV7-9 and TRBJ2-1; a weak D match, TRBD2 (5 bases). Trimming stripped 3 bases from V and 7 bases from J, with 19 bases between. CDR1 and CDR2 from the germline V gene are SEHNR and FQNEAQ (reference sequence). The CDR3 has 16 amino acids. The chain's CDR3 is CASSLAASLFWNEQFF. DNA for the CDR3: TGTGCCAGCAGCTTGGCGGCTAGCTTATTTTGGAATGAGCAGTTCTTC.

The V and J genes are TRBV30 and TRBJ2-5; the D is unclear. CDR1 is GTSNPN and CDR2 is SVGIG in the germline V gene (reference sequence). V gave up 4 bases and J gave up 5 bases, with 11 bases separating them. CDR3 size: 12 residues. CDR3 in DNA: TGTGCCTGGACCAACTCCTGGGAGACCCAGTACTTC. Residues: CAWTNSWETQYF. Full variable domain (missing parts from reference TRBV30 and TRBJ2-5): SQTIHQWPATLVQPVGSPLSLECTVEGTSNPNLYWYRQAAGRGLQLLFYSVGIGQISSEVPQNLSASRPQDRQFILSSKKLLLSDSGFYLCAWTNSWETQYFGPGTRLLVL.

In its sample, this clone was seen a few times. The rearrangement joins TRBV11-2 to TRBJ1-5; no clear D gene. CDR1 and CDR2 (germline): SGHAT, FQNNGV. CDR3 length: 14 amino acids. V dropped 0 bases and J dropped 5 bases, with 8 bases sitting between them. The CDR3, as DNA: TGTGCCAGCAGCTTAGATGGAGGGTATCAGCCCCAGCATTTT. Its translation: CASSLDGGYQPQHF.

This clone was observed once. The gene calls are TRBV9 and TRBJ2-5; D is perhaps TRBD1 or TRBD2 (5 bases each). The J call is uncertain, as TRBJ2-7 better fits the DNA end. The CDR3 spans 15 residues. Germline V gene data show CDR1 as SGDLS and CDR2 as YYNGEE. The CDR3 is CASSVGGYPLDEQYF. DNA for the CDR3: TGTGCCAGCAGCGTAGGGGGGTACCCCCTAGACGAGCAGTACTTC.

This chain links TRBV27 with TRBJ1-2; tentative D call: TRBD1 (5 bases). V lost 5 bases and J 2 bases, leaving 15 bases between the germline ends. The germline CDR1 and CDR2 sequences are MNHEY and SMNVEV (reference sequence). This CDR3 is built from 15 residues. The CDR3 DNA is TGTGCCAGCAGTCCTCTGGGGGGAGGCAACTATGGCTACACCTTC. Residues: CASSPLGGGNYGYTF.

The chain uses TRBV30 and TRBJ2-7; 7 bases agree with TRBD2. This CDR3 has 15 residues. The germline V gene encodes CDR1 GTSNPN and CDR2 SVGIG (reference sequence). The V gene end was trimmed by 3 bases and the J gene end by 6 bases; junction bases not matched to a gene: 14. The DNA of the CDR3 is TGTGCCTGGAGCCGAGTGGGGAGGGACCTCCTCGAGCAGTACTTC. Protein product: CAWSRVGRDLLEQYF.

Here the CDR3 DNA reads TGTGCCAGCAGCTCGACAGGAATCTATGGCTACACCTTC. Protein: CASSSTGIYGYTF. This chain joins TRBV7-8 and TRBJ1-2; TRBD1 might be the D (6 bases). The V gene's germline CDR1 is SGHVS and CDR2 FQNEAQ. The CDR3 runs 13 residues. V was pared by 4 bases and J by 4 bases, with 10 bases between.

The chain uses TRBV6-1 and TRBJ2-7; D gene ambiguous. CDR3 size: 11 residues. Germline CDR1 MNHNS, CDR2 SASEGT. The V and J ends lost 2 bases and 3 bases respectively, with 2 bases between them. The CDR3 loop reads CASSENYEQYF. CDR3 bases: TGTGCCAGCAGTGAAAACTACGAGCAGTACTTC.

The V and J genes are TRBV2 and TRBJ2-5, with D perhaps TRBD2 (6 bases). This CDR3 contains 12 residues. Per the germline V gene, CDR1 is SNHLY and CDR2 is FYNNEI. The germline V and J ends were trimmed by 8 bases and 5 bases, with 12 bases remaining between them. The CDR3 coding sequence is TGTGCCAGCTTGAATGGAGGGGAGACCCAGTACTTC. Protein product: CASLNGGETQYF.

The CDR3 reads CASARDQPQHF. CDR3 nucleotides: TGTGCCAGTGCAAGGGATCAGCCCCAGCATTTT. V usage is TRBV28 and J usage is TRBJ1-5; no clear D. CDR1 MDHEN and CDR2 SYDVKM come from the germline V gene. Trimming pared 9 bases from V and 5 bases from J, leaving 8 bases between. This CDR3 region has 11 residues.

V and J are TRBV28 and TRBJ2-2; tentatively, D is TRBD1 (7 bases). The germline V gene has CDR1 MDHEN and CDR2 SYDVKM. This CDR3 is 15 amino acids long. The V and J ends lost 5 bases and 4 bases respectively, with 14 bases between them. The CDR3 protein is CASSRRGVSTGELFF. DNA of the CDR3: TGTGCCAGCAGTCGCAGGGGGGTGAGCACCGGGGAGCTGTTTTTT.

This clone was seen a single time. V is TRBV30 and J is TRBJ2-3, with 7 bases aligning to TRBD2. The CDR3 totals 17 residues. The ends lost 0 bases at V and 2 bases at J; junction bases unmatched: 11. CDR1 and CDR2 (germline): GTSNPN, SVGIG (reference sequence). The CDR3 DNA is TGTGCCTGGAGTGTAAGGCGGGGTCGGGGGGTCACAGATACGCAGTATTTT. It is translated as CAWSVRRGRGVTDTQYF.

V is TRBV5-1 and J is TRBJ1-2; D ambiguous. Germline V gives CDR1 SGHRS, CDR2 YFSETQ. Between the trimmed V and J ends, which lost 0 bases and 5 bases, there was a span of 11 bases. This CDR3 has 14 residues. As DNA, the CDR3 is TGCGCCAGCAGCTTGGCAGGACCGGCATATGGCTACACCTTC. The encoded protein is CASSLAGPAYGYTF.

The J gene is TRBJ2-7, the V gene TRBV2, with TRBD2 as a possible D gene (6 bases). The V end lost 6 bases, the J end lost 2 bases, and 20 bases lay between the germline ends. The CDR3 spans 16 residues. Germline V gene data show CDR1 as SNHLY and CDR2 as FYNNEI. The CDR3 protein is CASRPDVGTDPYEQYF. For the CDR3, the DNA is TGTGCCAGCAGGCCCGATGTCGGGACTGACCCCTACGAGCAGTACTTC. The full variable domain, rest sourced from reference TRBV2 and TRBJ2-7, is EPEVTQTPSHQVTQMGQEVILRCVPISNHLYFYWYRQILGQKVEFLVSFYNNEISEKSEIFDDQFSVERPDGSNFTLKIRSTKLEDSAMYFCASRPDVGTDPYEQYFGPGTRLTVT.